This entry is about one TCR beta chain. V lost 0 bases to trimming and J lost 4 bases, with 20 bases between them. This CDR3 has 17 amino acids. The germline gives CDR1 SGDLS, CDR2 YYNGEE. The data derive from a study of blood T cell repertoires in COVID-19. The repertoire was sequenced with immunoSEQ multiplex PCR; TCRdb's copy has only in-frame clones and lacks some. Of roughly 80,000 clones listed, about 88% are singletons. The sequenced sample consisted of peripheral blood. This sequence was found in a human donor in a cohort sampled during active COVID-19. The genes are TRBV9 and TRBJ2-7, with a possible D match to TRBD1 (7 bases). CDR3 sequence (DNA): TGTGCCAGCAGCGTAGGTGGAGGGGGCAGGGGAACGTACGAGCAGTACTTC. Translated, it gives CASSVGGGGRGTYEQYF.